This entry describes one T cell receptor (beta chain). No antigen is known for it. Noted time point: blood 4 weeks post-SBRT, at nephrectomy. Treatment specified: 15 Gy SBRT to primary tumor, nephrectomy 4 weeks later. This entry belongs to a study of radiation and T cells in renal cell carcinoma. The study, taken as a whole, reports: In blood, top tumor clones expanded by 2 weeks, shrinking by 4.

Profiled with immunoSEQ multiplex PCR; TCRdb holds only in-frame clones, not every one. Here the sample spans around 81,000 clones, around four fifths being singletons. The trim removed 5 bases at V and 2 bases at J, leaving 3 bases unmatched. The germline V gene encodes CDR1 KGHSH and CDR2 LQKENI. There are 14 residues in the CDR3. This TCR derives from a man aged 45-65 years with renal cell carcinoma. The source was blood, collected from a patient whose treatment included radiotherapy and nephrectomy. The J gene is TRBJ2-5, the V gene TRBV18, with 9 bases lining up with TRBD1. The CDR3 DNA follows: TGTGCCAGCTCAGAGACAGGGGGACAAGAGACCCAGTACTTC. It specifies CASSETGGQETQYF.